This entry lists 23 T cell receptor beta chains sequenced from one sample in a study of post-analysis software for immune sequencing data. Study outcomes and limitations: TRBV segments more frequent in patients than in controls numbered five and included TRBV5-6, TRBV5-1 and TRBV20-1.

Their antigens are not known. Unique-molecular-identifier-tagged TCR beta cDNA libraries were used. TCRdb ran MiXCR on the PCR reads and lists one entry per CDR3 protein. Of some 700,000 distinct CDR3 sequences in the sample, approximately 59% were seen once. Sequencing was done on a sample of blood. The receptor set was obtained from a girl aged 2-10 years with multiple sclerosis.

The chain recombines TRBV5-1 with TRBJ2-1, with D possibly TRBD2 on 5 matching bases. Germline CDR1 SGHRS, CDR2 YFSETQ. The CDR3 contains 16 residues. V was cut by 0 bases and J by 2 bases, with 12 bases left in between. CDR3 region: CASSLGGAEAYNEQFF. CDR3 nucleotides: TGCGCCAGCAGCTTGGGGGGAGCGGAAGCCTACAATGAGCAGTTCTTC.

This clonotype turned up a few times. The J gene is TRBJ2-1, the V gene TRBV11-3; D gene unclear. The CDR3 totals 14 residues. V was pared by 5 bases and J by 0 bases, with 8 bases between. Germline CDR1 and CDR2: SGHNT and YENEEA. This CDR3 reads CASSPDGSYNEQFF. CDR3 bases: TGTGCCAGCAGCCCCGACGGCTCCTACAATGAGCAGTTCTTC.

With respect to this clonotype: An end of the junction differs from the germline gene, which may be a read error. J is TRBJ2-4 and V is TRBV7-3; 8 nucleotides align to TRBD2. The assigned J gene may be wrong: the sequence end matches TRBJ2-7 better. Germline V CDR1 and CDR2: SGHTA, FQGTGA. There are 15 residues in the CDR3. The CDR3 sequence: CANSHSGLEAYEQYF. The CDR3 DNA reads TGTGCCAACAGCCATTCGGGACTAGAAGCCTACGAGCAGTACTTC.

The CDR3 loop is CASSGTSGFYNEQFF. Written as DNA, the CDR3 is TGTGCCAGCAGCGGGACTAGCGGGTTCTACAATGAGCAGTTCTTC. V is TRBV5-6 and J is TRBJ2-1, with 12 positions matching TRBD2. The CDR3 runs 15 residues. Germline V lookup: CDR1 SGHDT, CDR2 YYEEEE. V shed 4 bases, J shed 3 bases, and the junction held 2 bases outside the gene matches.

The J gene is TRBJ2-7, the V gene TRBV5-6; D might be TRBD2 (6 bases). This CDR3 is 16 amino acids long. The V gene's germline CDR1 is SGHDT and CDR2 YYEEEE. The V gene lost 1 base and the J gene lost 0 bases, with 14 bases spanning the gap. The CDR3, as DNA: TGTGCCAGCAGCTTGATTGGCGGGGCGAACTCCTACGAGCAGTACTTC. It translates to CASSLIGGANSYEQYF.

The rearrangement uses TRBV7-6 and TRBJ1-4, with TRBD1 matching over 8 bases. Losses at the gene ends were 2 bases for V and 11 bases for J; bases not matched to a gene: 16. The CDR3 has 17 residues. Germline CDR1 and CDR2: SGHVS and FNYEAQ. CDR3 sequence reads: CASSLLAAGGSSTKLFF. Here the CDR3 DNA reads TGTGCCAGCAGCTTATTAGCGGCAGGGGGCAGTTCAACGAAACTGTTTTTT.

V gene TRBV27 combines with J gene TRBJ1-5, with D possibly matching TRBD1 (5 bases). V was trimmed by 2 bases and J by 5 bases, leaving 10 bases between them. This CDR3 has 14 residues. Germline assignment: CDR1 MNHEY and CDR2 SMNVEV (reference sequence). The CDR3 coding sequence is TGTGCCAGCAGTTTAGAGGGGCCGGATCAGCCCCAGCATTTT. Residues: CASSLEGPDQPQHF.

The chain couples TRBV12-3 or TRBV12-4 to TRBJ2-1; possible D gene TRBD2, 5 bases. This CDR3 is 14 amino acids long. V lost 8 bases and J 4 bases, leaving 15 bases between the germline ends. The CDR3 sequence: CASSTREGYNEQFF. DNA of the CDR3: TGTGCCAGCTCAACTAGAGAGGGTTACAATGAGCAGTTCTTC.

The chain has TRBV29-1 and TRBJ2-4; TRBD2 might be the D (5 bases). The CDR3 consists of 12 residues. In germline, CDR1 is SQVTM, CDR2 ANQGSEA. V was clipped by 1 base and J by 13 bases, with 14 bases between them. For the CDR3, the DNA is TGCAGCGTTGAAGGAGCACTCGGGGAGCAGTACTTC. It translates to CSVEGALGEQYF.

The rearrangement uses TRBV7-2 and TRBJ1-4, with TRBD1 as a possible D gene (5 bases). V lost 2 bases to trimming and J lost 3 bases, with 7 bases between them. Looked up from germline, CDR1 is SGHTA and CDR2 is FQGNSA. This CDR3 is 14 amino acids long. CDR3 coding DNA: TGTGCCAGCAGCTTAAGGGGTCCTAATGAAAAACTGTTTTTT. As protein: CASSLRGPNEKLFF.

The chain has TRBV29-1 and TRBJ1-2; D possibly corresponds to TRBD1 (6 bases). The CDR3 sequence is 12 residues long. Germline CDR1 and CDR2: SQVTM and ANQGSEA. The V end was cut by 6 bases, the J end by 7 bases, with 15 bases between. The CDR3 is CSVGAPLGGYTF. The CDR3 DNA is TGCAGCGTGGGGGCTCCCCTCGGTGGCTACACCTTC.

Here the CDR3 DNA reads TGTGCCAGCATGGCGGGACAGGGGCCCTACAATGAGCAGTTCTTC. This translates into CASMAGQGPYNEQFF. V and J are TRBV28 and TRBJ2-1; 10 bases fit TRBD1. The germline V gene has CDR1 MDHEN and CDR2 SYDVKM. This CDR3 is 15 amino acids long. Trimming at V came to 7 bases and at J to 2 bases, leaving 5 bases not matched to a gene.

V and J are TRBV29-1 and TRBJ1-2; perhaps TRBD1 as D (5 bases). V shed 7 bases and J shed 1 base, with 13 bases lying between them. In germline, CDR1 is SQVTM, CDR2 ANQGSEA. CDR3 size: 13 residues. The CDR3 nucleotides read TGCAGCGCCTTCGGACAAGTTAACTATGGCTACACCTTC. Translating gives CSAFGQVNYGYTF.

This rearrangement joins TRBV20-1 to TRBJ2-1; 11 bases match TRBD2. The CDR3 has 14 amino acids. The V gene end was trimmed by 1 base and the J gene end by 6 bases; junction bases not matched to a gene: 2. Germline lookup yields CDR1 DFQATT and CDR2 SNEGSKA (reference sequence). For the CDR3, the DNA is TGCAGTGCTAGAGGACTAGCGGGGACCAATGAGCAGTTCTTC. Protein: CSARGLAGTNEQFF.

The CDR3 sequence is CSSVMNTEAFF. As DNA, the CDR3 is TGCAGCTCCGTTATGAACACTGAAGCTTTCTTT. The chain recombines TRBV29-1 with TRBJ1-1; D is ambiguous. The length of the CDR3 is 11 residues. Germline assignment: CDR1 SQVTM and CDR2 ANQGSEA. V shed 8 bases and J shed 0 bases, with 7 bases lying between them.

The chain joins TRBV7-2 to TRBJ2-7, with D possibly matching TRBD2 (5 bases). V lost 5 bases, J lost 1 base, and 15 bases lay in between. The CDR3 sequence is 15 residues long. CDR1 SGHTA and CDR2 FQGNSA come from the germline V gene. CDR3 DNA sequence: TGTGCCAGCAGCCATACTGGGAGCCGTTCCTACGAGCAGTACTTC. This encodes CASSHTGSRSYEQYF.

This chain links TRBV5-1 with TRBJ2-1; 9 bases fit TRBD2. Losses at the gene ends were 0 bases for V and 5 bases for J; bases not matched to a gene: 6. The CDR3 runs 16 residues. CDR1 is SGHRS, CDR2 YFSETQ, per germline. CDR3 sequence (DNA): TGCGCCAGCAGCTTGGAGGCGACTAGCGGACACAATGAGCAGTTCTTC. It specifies CASSLEATSGHNEQFF.

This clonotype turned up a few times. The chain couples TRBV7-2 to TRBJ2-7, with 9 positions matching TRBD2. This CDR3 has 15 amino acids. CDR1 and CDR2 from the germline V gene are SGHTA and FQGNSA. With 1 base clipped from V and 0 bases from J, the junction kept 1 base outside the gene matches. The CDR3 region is CASSLGLAASYEQYF. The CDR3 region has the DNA TGTGCCAGCAGCTTAGGACTAGCGGCCTCCTACGAGCAGTACTTC.

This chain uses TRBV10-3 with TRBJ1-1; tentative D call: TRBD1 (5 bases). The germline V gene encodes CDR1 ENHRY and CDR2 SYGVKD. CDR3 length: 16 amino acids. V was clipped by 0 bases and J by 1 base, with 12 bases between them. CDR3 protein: CAISESGGIGNTEAFF. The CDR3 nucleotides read TGTGCCATCAGTGAGTCTGGGGGGATAGGGAACACTGAAGCTTTCTTT.

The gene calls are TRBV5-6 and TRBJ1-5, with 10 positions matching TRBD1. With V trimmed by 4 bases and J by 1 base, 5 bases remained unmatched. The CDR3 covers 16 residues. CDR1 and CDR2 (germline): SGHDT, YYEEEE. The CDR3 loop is CASSTGTGESNQPQHF. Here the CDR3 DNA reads TGTGCCAGCAGCACCGGGACAGGGGAAAGCAATCAGCCCCAGCATTTT.

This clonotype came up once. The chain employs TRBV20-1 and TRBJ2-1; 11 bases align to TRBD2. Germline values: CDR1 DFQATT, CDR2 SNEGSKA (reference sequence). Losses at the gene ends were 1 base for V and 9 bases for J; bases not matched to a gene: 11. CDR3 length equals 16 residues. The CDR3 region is CSARVAGSGRATEQFF. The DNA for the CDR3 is TGCAGTGCTAGAGTCGCCGGTAGCGGGAGGGCCACTGAGCAGTTCTTC.

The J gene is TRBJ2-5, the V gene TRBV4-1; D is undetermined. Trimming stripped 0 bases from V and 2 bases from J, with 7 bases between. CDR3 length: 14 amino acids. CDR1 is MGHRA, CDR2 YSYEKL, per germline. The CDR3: CASSQEGIQETQYF. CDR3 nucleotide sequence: TGCGCCAGCAGCCAAGAAGGTATTCAAGAGACCCAGTACTTC.

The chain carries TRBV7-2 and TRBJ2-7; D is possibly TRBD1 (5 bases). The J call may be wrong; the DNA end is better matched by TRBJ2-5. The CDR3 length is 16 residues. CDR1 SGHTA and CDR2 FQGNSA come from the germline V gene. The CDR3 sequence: CASSSMVGRGRQTQYF. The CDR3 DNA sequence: TGTGCCAGCAGCTCGATGGTCGGTAGGGGCCGACAGACCCAGTACTTC.